This is a list of T cell receptor beta chains from one sample in a study of cytomegalovirus exposure and HLA in healthy donors. The assay was immunoSEQ multiplex PCR, and TCRdb's table has in-frame clones only and misses some. The sample holds some 140,000 clones, around 73% seen once. Input material: PBMCs. These receptors were taken from a woman between 40 and 55 years old in good health and CMV-seronegative. Each CDR3 is given with its conserved first and last residue. A D gene is named only where the DNA matches it firmly. Some rows mark clone size as missing; the rest say once, few, many or name a class of expanded clone.

clone size	V gene	D gene	J gene	CDR3 protein	CDR3 DNA
few	TRBV7-6	TRBD1	TRBJ2-5	CASSSRQGETQYF	TGTGCCAGCAGCTCCCGACAGGGGGAGACCCAGTACTTC
-	TRBV25-1	-	TRBJ1-5	CASSVSYSNQPQHF	TGTGCCAGCAGTGTGTCGTATAGCAATCAGCCCCAGCATTTT
-	TRBV7-2	-	TRBJ2-1	CASSLSGTAQFF	TGTGCCAGCAGCTTATCTGGGACTGCACAGTTCTTC
-	TRBV5-1	TRBD2	TRBJ2-3	CASSLGTSGNTDTQYF	TGCGCCAGCAGCTTAGGGACTAGCGGAAACACAGATACGCAGTATTTT
few	TRBV4-2	TRBD1	TRBJ1-3	CASSQEGTAGNTIYF	TGTGCCAGCAGCCAAGAAGGGACAGCTGGAAACACCATATATTTT
-	TRBV28	TRBD2	TRBJ2-3	CASSRTSGGGDTQYF	TGTGCCAGCAGCCGAACTAGCGGGGGTGGAGATACGCAGTATTTT
-	TRBV28	-	TRBJ1-3	CASSPQQVNTIYF	TGTGCCAGCAGTCCCCAACAAGTAAACACCATATATTTT
-	TRBV5-4	-	TRBJ1-4	CASSLAGRDEKLFF	TGTGCCAGCAGCTTGGCAGGGCGCGATGAAAAACTGTTTTTT
-	TRBV19	TRBD2	TRBJ2-1	CASSMRGGATYNEQFF	TGTGCCAGTAGTATGAGGGGAGGGGCGACCTACAATGAGCAGTTCTTC
-	TRBV5-4	TRBD1	TRBJ1-2	CASSLKTGIKANYGYTF	TGTGCCAGCAGCTTAAAGACAGGGATAAAAGCTAACTATGGCTACACCTTC
-	TRBV6-1	-	TRBJ2-5	CASWEGGRGAQYF	TGTGCCAGCTGGGAGGGGGGACGGGGGGCCCAGTACTTC
once	TRBV7-2	TRBD2	TRBJ2-1	CASSTGLAGGRNEQFF	TGTGCCAGCAGCACGGGACTAGCGGGGGGAAGGAATGAGCAGTTCTTC
-	TRBV6-6	-	TRBJ2-5	CASSQGYETQYF	TGTGCCAGCAGTCAGGGTTACGAGACCCAGTACTTC
-	TRBV9	-	TRBJ1-1	CASSVQGEAEAFF	TGTGCCAGCAGCGTACAGGGTGAGGCTGAAGCTTTCTTT
-	TRBV7-9	TRBD2	TRBJ2-5	CASSFGRGIQETQYF	TGTGCCAGCAGCTTCGGGAGGGGGATCCAAGAGACCCAGTACTTC
-	TRBV5-5	-	TRBJ2-5	CASSLAEETQYF	TGTGCCAGCAGCTTGGCTGAAGAGACCCAGTACTTC
-	TRBV6-5	-	TRBJ2-3	CASNTAEDTQYF	TGTGCCAGCAACACAGCAGAGGATACGCAGTATTTT
-	TRBV5-6	TRBD1	TRBJ1-4	CASSLIGDRGEKLFF	TGTGCCAGCAGCCTCATTGGGGACAGGGGGGAAAAACTGTTTTTT
-	TRBV4-1	-	TRBJ1-1	CASSPLGGNTEAFF	TGCGCCAGCAGCCCACTCGGAGGAAACACTGAAGCTTTCTTT
few	TRBV4-1	-	TRBJ1-5	CASSQVTGRNQPQHF	TGCGCCAGCAGCCAAGTCACAGGAAGAAATCAGCCCCAGCATTTT
-	TRBV10-3	-	TRBJ1-5	CAISNGNQPQHF	TGTGCCATATCTAACGGCAATCAGCCCCAGCATTTT
-	TRBV19	TRBD2	TRBJ2-3	CASSIEAGGYTDTQYF	TGTGCCAGTAGTATAGAGGCGGGGGGCTACACAGATACGCAGTATTTT
-	TRBV11-1	TRBD1	TRBJ2-5	CASSPRRTGAETQYF	TGTGCCAGCAGCCCTAGACGGACAGGGGCAGAGACCCAGTACTTC
-	TRBV5-4	TRBD2	TRBJ2-1	CASSLGDSGALRQFF	TGTGCCAGCAGCTTGGGAGATAGCGGGGCCCTTAGGCAGTTCTTC
-	TRBV7-9	TRBD2	TRBJ2-1	CASSLRFTSGGANEQFF	TGTGCCAGCAGCTTAAGGTTTACTAGCGGGGGGGCAAATGAGCAGTTCTTC
-	TRBV7-7	-	TRBJ2-2	CASSLFPSGGVRDTGELFF	TGTGCTAGCAGCTTATTTCCGTCAGGAGGGGTTAGGGACACCGGGGAGCTGTTTTTT
few	TRBV4-1	-	TRBJ1-5	CASSQVQGNQPQHF	TGCGCCAGCAGCCAAGTACAGGGAAATCAGCCCCAGCATTTT
-	TRBV29-1	-	TRBJ1-5	CSVRDSNQPQHF	TGCAGCGTTAGAGATAGCAATCAGCCCCAGCATTTT
-	TRBV28	-	TRBJ1-6	CASSSLWGRNSPLHF	TGTGCCAGCAGTTCCCTTTGGGGCCGTAATTCACCCCTCCACTTT
-	TRBV7-3	-	TRBJ2-3	CASSLTGGSATDTQYF	TGTGCCAGCAGCTTAACAGGGGGATCGGCCACAGATACGCAGTATTTT
-	TRBV7-8	TRBD2	TRBJ2-1	CASSLRLAGGNEQFF	TGTGCCAGCAGCTTACGACTAGCGGGGGGGAATGAGCAGTTCTTC
-	TRBV11-2	-	TRBJ1-1	CASSFRGAEAFF	TGTGCCAGCAGCTTCAGGGGCGCTGAAGCTTTCTTT
-	TRBV6-5	TRBD1	TRBJ1-3	CASSFDRAGNTIYF	TGTGCCAGCAGTTTCGACAGGGCTGGAAACACCATATATTTT
once	TRBV7-9	-	TRBJ2-3	CASHPSGGATDTQYF	TGTGCCAGCCACCCTTCGGGCGGGGCCACAGATACGCAGTATTTT
-	TRBV5-1	TRBD1	TRBJ1-6	CASSSPGARGSSPLHF	TGCGCCAGCAGCTCCCCTGGGGCCAGGGGGAGTTCACCCCTCCACTTT
-	TRBV5-4	TRBD1	TRBJ2-7	CASSLGQGEYEQYF	TGTGCCAGCAGCTTGGGACAGGGGGAATACGAGCAGTACTTC
-	TRBV5-1	TRBD2	TRBJ2-1	CASSLAGGALYNEQFF	TGCGCCAGCAGCTTGGCCGGGGGGGCACTGTACAATGAGCAGTTCTTC
-	TRBV4-3	-	TRBJ2-1	CASSQDWAGGFSEQFF	TGCGCCAGCAGCCAAGATTGGGCAGGCGGGTTCAGTGAGCAGTTCTTC
-	TRBV7-8	-	TRBJ1-1	CASSLEGQVVLRNAEAFF	TGTGCCAGCAGCTTAGAGGGGCAGGTCGTGCTCCGTAATGCTGAAGCTTTCTTT
few	TRBV6-1	-	TRBJ2-5	CASSVRGRETQYF	TGTGCCAGCAGTGTGCGGGGGCGGGAGACCCAGTACTTC
once	TRBV9	-	TRBJ1-6	CASSVEIGGNSPLHF	TGTGCCAGCAGCGTAGAAATAGGGGGTAATTCACCCCTCCACTTT
-	TRBV19	TRBD1	TRBJ1-5	CASWTGGNQPQHF	TGTGCCAGTTGGACAGGGGGCAATCAGCCCCAGCATTTT
-	TRBV6-1	TRBD1	TRBJ1-2	CASIRTGLDYGYTF	TGTGCCAGCATCCGGACAGGGTTAGACTATGGCTACACCTTC
-	TRBV6-5	-	TRBJ1-5	CASSAGTARPQHF	TGTGCCAGCAGCGCGGGGACCGCTCGGCCCCAGCATTTT
-	TRBV27	TRBD2	TRBJ2-1	CASSPEGAGGPYNEQFF	TGTGCCAGCAGTCCCGAGGGAGCGGGGGGACCGTACAATGAGCAGTTCTTC
few	TRBV5-6	TRBD1	TRBJ1-2	CASIADRATYGYTF	TGTGCCAGCATCGCCGACAGGGCGACCTATGGCTACACCTTC
once	TRBV28	-	TRBJ2-3	CASSLYRGGRGADTQYF	TGTGCCAGCAGTTTATACCGGGGGGGCAGGGGGGCAGATACGCAGTATTTT
-	TRBV5-1	TRBD1	TRBJ1-1	CASSDPTGGFTEAFF	TGCGCCAGCAGCGACCCGACAGGGGGCTTCACTGAAGCTTTCTTT
few	TRBV28	-	TRBJ1-2	CARLIRGNYGYTF	TGTGCCCGCCTCATCAGGGGTAACTATGGCTACACCTTC
-	TRBV27	TRBD1	TRBJ1-1	CARAGTGEAFF	TGTGCCAGAGCCGGGACAGGGGAAGCTTTCTTT
few	TRBV4-1	-	TRBJ1-2	CASSQATGLASYGYTF	TGCGCCAGCAGCCAAGCGACAGGATTAGCCTCCTATGGCTACACCTTC
-	TRBV5-5	-	TRBJ2-3	CASSLLQGTDTQYF	TGTGCCAGCAGCTTGCTACAGGGCACAGATACGCAGTATTTT
-	TRBV15	-	TRBJ2-1	CATSRLPQGSAPYNEQFF	TGTGCCACCAGCAGACTGCCGCAGGGGTCAGCTCCCTACAATGAGCAGTTCTTC
-	TRBV19	-	TRBJ1-1	CASSITQGEVAEAFF	TGTGCCAGTAGTATAACACAGGGTGAGGTCGCTGAAGCTTTCTTT